This is a list of T cell receptor beta chains from one sample in a study of Tregs in tolerant kidney transplant recipients. Produced via immunoSEQ multiplex PCR; TCRdb's table is partial and in-frame only. The sample has more than 15,000 clones, over 85% seen once; the top ten hold approximately 12%. Sequencing input: CD8+ T cells from blood. These receptors all stem from a human donor in good health. Both conserved end residues are part of each CDR3. A D gene is named only where the DNA matches it firmly. Clone size is shown for a subset of rows, as once, few, many or a class of expanded clone.

D gene,CDR3 length,J gene,V gene,clone size,CDR3 protein,CDR3 DNA
NA,13,TRBJ1-2,TRBV27,NA,CASSLGGSHGYTF,TGTGCCAGCAGTTTAGGGGGTTCTCATGGCTACACCTTC
NA,11,TRBJ2-3,TRBV5-6,NA,CASSGPDTQYF,TGTGCCAGCAGCGGCCCAGATACGCAGTATTTT
TRBD1,17,TRBJ1-4,TRBV5-3,NA,CAKPRDRGIGGCVKLFF,TGTGCCAAACCCCGGGACAGGGGAATCGGTGGGTGTGTGAAACTGTTTTTT
TRBD1,14,TRBJ1-1,TRBV4-2,few,CASSQRQGSTEAFF,TGTGCCAGCAGCCAGAGACAGGGAAGTACAGAAGCTTTCTTT
NA,13,TRBJ2-1,TRBV10-3,NA,CAISGQGVDEQFF,TGTGCCATCAGTGGGCAGGGTGTCGATGAGCAGTTCTTC
NA,15,TRBJ1-2,TRBV27,NA,CASSLSRASIYGYTF,TGTGCCAGCAGTTTATCGAGGGCAAGCATATATGGCTACACCTTC
NA,13,TRBJ2-1,TRBV30,NA,CAWSVDSGNEQFF,TGTGCCTGGAGTGTAGATAGCGGCAATGAGCAGTTCTTC
NA,13,TRBJ1-3,TRBV19,NA,CASSSYSGNTIYF,TGTGCCAGTAGTTCATATTCTGGAAACACCATATATTTT
NA,13,TRBJ2-7,TRBV6-1,NA,CASSELGSYEQYF,TGTGCCAGCAGTGAGCTAGGGTCCTACGAGCAGTACTTC
TRBD1,17,TRBJ1-6,TRBV2,NA,CASSSSGTGPLGSPLHF,TGTGCCAGCAGTTCCTCGGGGACAGGGCCCCTGGGGTCACCCCTCCACTTT
NA,14,TRBJ2-7,TRBV2,once,CASRIQGGDHEQYF,TGTGCCAGCAGGATTCAGGGGGGTGACCACGAGCAGTACTTC
TRBD1,14,TRBJ1-5,TRBV29-1,NA,CSAHTGESNQPQHF,TGCAGCGCTCATACAGGGGAGAGCAATCAGCCCCAGCATTTT
TRBD2,15,TRBJ2-7,TRBV5-1,NA,CASSSGTSGAYEQYF,TGCGCCAGCAGCTCAGGGACTAGTGGGGCCTACGAGCAGTACTTC
TRBD2,17,TRBJ2-7,TRBV4-1,NA,CASSQQLAGGPGYEQYF,TGCGCCAGCAGCCAACAGCTAGCGGGGGGGCCCGGTTACGAGCAGTACTTC
NA,16,TRBJ2-7,TRBV23-1,once,CASSQFLEYYSYEQYF,TGCGCCAGCAGTCAATTCCTGGAATACTATTCCTACGAGCAGTACTTC
NA,15,TRBJ2-3,TRBV9,NA,CASSVVGLSTDTQYF,TGTGCCAGCAGCGTAGTGGGGCTAAGCACAGATACGCAGTATTTT
NA,12,TRBJ2-7,TRBV7-6,NA,CASSLLDYEQYF,TGTGCCAGCAGCTTATTGGATTACGAGCAGTACTTC
NA,15,TRBJ1-2,TRBV27,NA,CASSLSPGQGYGYTF,TGTGCCAGCAGTTTATCTCCGGGACAAGGCTATGGCTACACCTTC
NA,16,TRBJ1-5,TRBV4-3,NA,CATSLTYSTLNQPQHF,TGCGCCACCTCACTAACATACAGCACATTAAATCAGCCCCAGCATTTT
TRBD2,14,TRBJ2-1,TRBV5-1,NA,CASSLTSGYNEQFF,TGCGCCAGCAGCTTGACTAGCGGATACAATGAGCAGTTCTTC
TRBD1,15,TRBJ2-5,TRBV2,NA,CASSESGGSQETQYF,TGTGCCAGCAGTGAATCAGGGGGCTCGCAGGAGACCCAGTACTTC
NA,15,TRBJ2-5,TRBV6-5,NA,CASTFTGSGGETQYF,TGTGCCAGCACCTTTACAGGGTCCGGGGGAGAGACCCAGTACTTC
NA,11,TRBJ2-7,TRBV5-1,NA,CASSRSYEQYF,TGCGCCAGCAGCCGTTCCTACGAGCAGTACTTC
NA,15,TRBJ2-1,TRBV6-4,NA,CASSESPSWIDEQFF,TGTGCCAGCAGTGAATCCCCGTCTTGGATAGATGAGCAGTTCTTC
NA,13,TRBJ2-7,TRBV6-5,NA,CASSPGTAKEQYF,TGTGCCAGCAGCCCCGGGACCGCGAAGGAGCAGTACTTC
TRBD2,14,TRBJ2-7,TRBV5-8,NA,CASSRGGTKYEQYF,TGTGCCAGCAGCCGCGGGGGGACTAAATACGAGCAGTACTTC